What follows are 28 T cell receptor beta chains derived from one specimen sequenced in a study of blood T cell repertoires in COVID-19. The protocol was immunoSEQ multiplex PCR, while the TCRdb copy is restricted to in-frame clones and leaves out a portion. Of 200,000 or so clones listed, roughly 80% are singletons. The sequencing sample was made of peripheral blood. Source of these receptors: a young woman with acute or convalescent COVID-19.

This chain uses TRBV9 with TRBJ1-3; no clear D. Trimming pared 4 bases from V and 4 bases from J, leaving 3 bases between. The germline gives CDR1 SGDLS, CDR2 YYNGEE. The CDR3 has 11 amino acids. For the CDR3, the DNA is TGTGCCAGCAGCCTCGGAAACACCATATATTTT. Protein product: CASSLGNTIYF.

CDR3 protein: CASSYSSYEQYF. DNA of the CDR3: TGTGCCAGCAGTTACAGCTCCTACGAGCAGTACTTC. The rearrangement links TRBV12-3 or TRBV12-4 to TRBJ2-7; D unresolved. CDR3 length: 12 residues. Trimming left V 4 bases short and J 0 bases short, with 4 bases between.

The V call is TRBV25-1, the J call TRBJ2-1, with a possible D match to TRBD2 (5 bases). V shed 4 bases and J shed 7 bases, with 20 bases lying between them. The CDR3 totals 16 residues. The germline CDR1 and CDR2 sequences are MGHDK and SYGVNS. The CDR3 loop reads CASSGSVRHRGNEQFF. As DNA, the CDR3 is TGTGCCAGCAGTGGGTCCGTCCGACATCGAGGGAATGAGCAGTTCTTC.

This sequence joins TRBV12-5 and TRBJ1-1; 8 bases map to TRBD1. J gave up 2 bases and V 5 bases, and 4 bases lay outside the gene matches. Germline V gene lookup returns CDR1 LGHNT and CDR2 FRNRAP. This CDR3 is built from 14 residues. The chain's CDR3 is CASGRTGSNTEAFF. In DNA, the CDR3 is TGTGCTAGTGGTCGGACAGGGTCTAACACTGAAGCTTTCTTT.

This chain uses TRBV27 with TRBJ2-5; TRBD1 agrees at 8 bases. The length of the CDR3 is 12 residues. The germline V gene encodes CDR1 MNHEY and CDR2 SMNVEV (reference sequence). J gave up 9 bases and V 4 bases, and 4 bases lay outside the gene matches. The CDR3 coding sequence is TGTGCCAGCAGTTCCTCGGACAGGGCCCAGTACTTC. This translates into CASSSSDRAQYF.

The chain joins TRBV4-2 to TRBJ1-6; D may be TRBD1 (6 bases). CDR1 LGHNA and CDR2 YNFKEQ come from the germline V gene. The CDR3 extends over 16 amino acids. The V and J ends lost 3 bases and 5 bases respectively, with 14 bases between them. CDR3 nucleotide sequence: TGTGCCAGCAGCCAGAGGACAGACGCGAATAATTCACCCCTCCACTTT. Protein product: CASSQRTDANNSPLHF.

The chain joins TRBV6-4 to TRBJ1-6; no reliable D call. The V end lost 6 bases, the J end lost 7 bases, and 10 bases lay between the germline ends. The CDR3 loop spans 13 amino acids. Germline CDR1 reads MRHNA; CDR2 reads SNTAGT. CDR3 region: CASREVFNSPLHF. The CDR3 DNA follows: TGTGCCAGCAGGGAGGTTTTCAATTCACCCCTCCACTTT.

This clone occurred a few times. J is TRBJ1-1 and V is TRBV28; D is undetermined. Trimming pared 4 bases from V and 3 bases from J, leaving 9 bases between. CDR1 is MDHEN and CDR2 is SYDVKM in the germline V gene. This CDR3 spans 13 amino acids. In DNA, the CDR3 is TGTGCCAGCAGTTCCAGCAGGTACACTGAAGCTTTCTTT. It is translated as CASSSSRYTEAFF.

This clone was picked up one time. This rearrangement joins TRBV30 to TRBJ1-1; D remains unclear. Germline V gives CDR1 GTSNPN, CDR2 SVGIG (reference sequence). The V gene lost 5 bases and the J gene lost 3 bases, with 13 bases spanning the gap. The CDR3 has 13 residues. CDR3 sequence reads: CAWVFRSHTEAFF. As DNA, the CDR3 is TGTGCCTGGGTCTTCAGGTCGCACACTGAAGCTTTCTTT.

This clone occurred once. This chain links TRBV30 with TRBJ2-3; the match to TRBD1 covers 10 bases. Germline CDR1 reads GTSNPN; CDR2 reads SVGIG (reference sequence). The CDR3 runs to 17 residues. Unmatched junction bases numbered 7, after V lost 0 bases and J lost 1 base. The chain's CDR3 is CAWSVSPGTGGTDTQYF. The DNA of the CDR3 is TGTGCCTGGAGTGTATCCCCCGGGACAGGGGGCACAGATACGCAGTATTTT.

This rearrangement joins TRBV2 to TRBJ2-7; TRBD2 matches at 7 bases. Per germline, CDR1 SNHLY and CDR2 FYNNEI. V lost 8 bases, J lost 3 bases, and 10 bases stayed unmatched. The CDR3 extends over 14 amino acids. DNA for the CDR3: TGTGCCAGCGGGGCTGCGGGGGTATACTACGAGCAGTACTTC. Translation gives CASGAAGVYYEQYF.

This sequence joins TRBV7-9 and TRBJ1-2, with 7 bases fitting TRBD1. This CDR3 is 13 amino acids long. Germline assignment: CDR1 SEHNR and CDR2 FQNEAQ (reference sequence). The trim removed 7 bases at V and 4 bases at J, leaving 6 bases unmatched. CDR3 sequence (DNA): TGTGCCAGCACCCGTCGGACAGGCTATGGCTACACCTTC. Translated: CASTRRTGYGYTF.

This rearrangement joins TRBV29-1 to TRBJ2-3; D might be TRBD2 (5 bases). Trimming pared 4 bases from V and 2 bases from J, leaving 13 bases between. Per the germline V gene, CDR1 is SQVTM and CDR2 is ANQGSEA. The CDR3 is 14 amino acids. The CDR3, as DNA: TGCAGCGTTGGAGGACTCCTCCACACAGATACGCAGTATTTT. Protein: CSVGGLLHTDTQYF.

The V and J genes are TRBV28 and TRBJ2-1; D not certain. This CDR3 has 12 residues. V was cut by 2 bases and J by 4 bases, with 3 bases left in between. Germline-derived CDR1 and CDR2 are MDHEN and SYDVKM. The CDR3 here is CASSLQYNEQFF. As DNA, the CDR3 is TGTGCCAGCAGTTTACAGTACAATGAGCAGTTCTTC.

V gene TRBV5-6 combines with J gene TRBJ1-2; 8 nucleotides agree with TRBD1. Germline trimming cut 3 bases from V and 1 base from J; bases unmatched to any gene: 8. The CDR3 has 16 amino acids. Germline-derived CDR1 and CDR2 are SGHDT and YYEEEE. The DNA of the CDR3 is TGTGCCAGCAGCTCGACGGGACAGGCAGTTAACTATGGCTACACCTTC. It yields the protein CASSSTGQAVNYGYTF.

This clone was observed a handful of times. The gene calls are TRBV7-3 and TRBJ1-1; D unresolved. The CDR3 has 15 residues. Germline loops: CDR1 SGHTA, CDR2 FQGTGA. V shed 6 bases and J shed 3 bases, with 17 bases lying between them. The CDR3 coding sequence is TGTGCCAGCAGTTTGGCCCAGGTTGGGTACACTGAAGCTTTCTTT. This gives the protein CASSLAQVGYTEAFF. Using reference TRBV7-3 and TRBJ1-1 for the parts outside the CDR3, the full variable domain is GAGVSQTPSNKVTEKGKYVELRCDPISGHTALYWYRQSLGQGPEFLIYFQGTGAADDSGLPNDRFFAVRPEGSVSTLKIQRTERGDSAVYLCASSLAQVGYTEAFFGQGTRLTVV.

The chain joins TRBV6-5 to TRBJ1-2; maybe TRBD1 (5 bases). Germline values: CDR1 MNHEY, CDR2 SVGAGI. The CDR3 extends over 13 amino acids. V lost 10 bases and J lost 1, with 13 bases in between. CDR3 residues: CAISSTVNYGYTF. CDR3 DNA: TGTGCCATCTCATCGACAGTTAACTATGGCTACACCTTC.

The V and J genes are TRBV5-1 and TRBJ2-1, with 8 nucleotides matching TRBD2. Trimming removed 2 bases from V and 0 bases from J; junction bases left unmatched: 1. Germline V gene lookup returns CDR1 SGHRS and CDR2 YFSETQ. The CDR3 has 15 amino acids. The CDR3 DNA reads TGCGCCAGCAGCTTTAGCGGGACCTCCTACAATGAGCAGTTCTTC. Translated: CASSFSGTSYNEQFF.

This sequence joins TRBV10-3 and TRBJ2-5, with a possible D match to TRBD2 (5 bases). Trimming removed 2 bases at V and 9 bases at J, with 16 bases between. CDR1 is ENHRY and CDR2 is SYGVKD in the germline V gene. The CDR3 runs to 14 residues. This CDR3 is CAISEIPTRGAQYF. The DNA for the CDR3 is TGTGCCATCAGTGAGATCCCTACCCGGGGTGCCCAGTACTTC.

The chain couples TRBV6-5 to TRBJ1-1; D ambiguous. CDR1 MNHEY and CDR2 SVGAGI come from the germline V gene. V was shortened by 7 bases and J by 3 bases, with 12 bases between the two germline ends. This CDR3 is built from 13 residues. The CDR3 here is CASMEGVYTEAFF. The CDR3 region has the DNA TGTGCCAGCATGGAGGGTGTGTACACTGAAGCTTTCTTT.

This chain uses TRBV19 with TRBJ2-5; 13 bases are a match to TRBD2. With V trimmed by 4 bases and J by 3 bases, 2 bases remained unmatched. There are 15 residues in the CDR3. In germline, CDR1 is LNHDA, CDR2 SQIVND (reference sequence). CDR3 region: CASSRTSGRKETQYF. The CDR3 bases are TGTGCCAGTAGTAGGACTAGCGGGAGAAAAGAGACCCAGTACTTC.

The rearrangement links TRBV28 to TRBJ1-4; TRBD1 agrees at 7 bases. The V and J ends lost 5 bases and 8 bases, in that order; junction bases with no gene match: 11. This CDR3 region has 15 residues. Germline V gene data show CDR1 as MDHEN and CDR2 as SYDVKM. The CDR3 is CASSPHRGRGEKLFF. Here the CDR3 DNA reads TGTGCCAGCAGTCCACATAGGGGGCGCGGGGAAAAACTGTTTTTT. Filled out from reference TRBV28 and TRBJ1-4, the complete variable domain reads DVKVTQSSRYLVKRTGEKVFLECVQDMDHENMFWYRQDPGLGLRLIYFSYDVKMKEKGDIPEGYSVSREKKERFSLILESASTNQTSMYLCASSPHRGRGEKLFFGSGTQLSVL.

The chain employs TRBV4-1 and TRBJ1-3; TRBD1 matches 7 bases. The germline V gene has CDR1 MGHRA and CDR2 YSYEKL. Trimming cost V 7 bases and J 3 bases; bases outside gene matches: 15. The CDR3 contains 17 residues. CDR3 sequence reads: CASTKQRQGSVGNTIYF. CDR3 nucleotides: TGCGCCAGCACTAAACAAAGACAGGGCTCGGTTGGAAACACCATATATTTT.

This chain links TRBV7-2 with TRBJ2-1, with TRBD1 matching over 8 bases. The CDR3 is 15 amino acids. Trimming took 2 bases from V and 10 from J; bases not matched to a gene: 10. Germline V CDR1 and CDR2: SGHTA, FQGNSA. Here the CDR3 DNA reads TGTGCCAGCAGCTTAATGCAGGGGGCGCCACGGGAGCAGTTCTTC. Translating it yields CASSLMQGAPREQFF.

Here the CDR3 reads CASSANAADTQYF. In nucleotides, the CDR3 is TGTGCCAGCAGTGCGAACGCGGCCGATACGCAGTATTTT. The chain employs TRBV6-4 and TRBJ2-3, with D uncertain. CDR1 is MRHNA, CDR2 SNTAGT, per germline. Deletions cut 4 bases from V and 6 bases from J, with 11 bases between. This CDR3 has 13 amino acids.

The table lists this clone with a count of one. The chain has TRBV6-5 and TRBJ1-1; perhaps TRBD1 as D (5 bases). Germline-derived CDR1 and CDR2 are MNHEY and SVGAGI. Trimming removed 0 bases from V and 4 bases from J, with 12 bases in between. This CDR3 comprises 15 residues. The CDR3 spells CASSYSAGMSTEAFF. Here the CDR3 DNA reads TGTGCCAGCAGTTACTCTGCAGGGATGAGCACTGAAGCTTTCTTT.

As for this clone: Distinct nucleotide sequences in the sample also encode this CDR3. CDR3 loop: CASSPRGLAGNYNEQFF. The CDR3 bases are TGTGCCAGTAGTCCGCGGGGGTTAGCGGGCAACTACAATGAGCAGTTCTTC. The rearrangement uses TRBV19 and TRBJ2-1, with TRBD2 matching over 7 bases. V was clipped by 5 bases and J by 3 bases; unmatched bases: 13. The CDR3 runs 17 residues. Germline-derived CDR1 and CDR2 are LNHDA and SQIVND (reference sequence).

The chain is built from TRBV19 and TRBJ2-1, with D perhaps TRBD1 (6 bases). The germline V and J ends were trimmed by 1 base and 7 bases, with 17 bases remaining between them. The germline CDR1 and CDR2 sequences are LNHDA and SQIVND (reference sequence). CDR3 length: 16 residues. The CDR3 loop reads CASSIVGTTKANEQFF. CDR3 in DNA: TGTGCCAGTAGTATAGTTGGGACAACAAAGGCGAATGAGCAGTTCTTC.